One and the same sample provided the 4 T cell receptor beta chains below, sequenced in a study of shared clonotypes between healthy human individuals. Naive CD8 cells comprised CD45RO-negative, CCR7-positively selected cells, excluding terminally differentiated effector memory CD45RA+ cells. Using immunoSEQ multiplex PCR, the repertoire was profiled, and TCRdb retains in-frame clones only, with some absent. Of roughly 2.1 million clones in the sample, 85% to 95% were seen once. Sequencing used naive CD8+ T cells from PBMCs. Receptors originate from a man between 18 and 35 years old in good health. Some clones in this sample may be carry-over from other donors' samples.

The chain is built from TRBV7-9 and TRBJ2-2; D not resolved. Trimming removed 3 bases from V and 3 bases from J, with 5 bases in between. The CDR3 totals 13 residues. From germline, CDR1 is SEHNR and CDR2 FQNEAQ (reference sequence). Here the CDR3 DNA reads TGTGCCAGCAGCTTCGAGTACACCGGGGAGCTGTTTTTT. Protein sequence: CASSFEYTGELFF.

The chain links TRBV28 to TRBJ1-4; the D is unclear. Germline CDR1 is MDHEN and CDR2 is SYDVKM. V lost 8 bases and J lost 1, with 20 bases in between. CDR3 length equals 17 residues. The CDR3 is CASQHSRGAGTNEKLFF. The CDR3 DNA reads TGTGCCAGCCAACATAGCCGAGGAGCGGGAACTAATGAAAAACTGTTTTTT.

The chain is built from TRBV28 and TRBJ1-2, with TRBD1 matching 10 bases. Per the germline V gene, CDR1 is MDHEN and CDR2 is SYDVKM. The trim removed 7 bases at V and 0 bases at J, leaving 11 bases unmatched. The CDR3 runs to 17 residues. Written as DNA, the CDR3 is TGTGCCAGCACAGGGGACAGGGGCCCCCATGCTAACTATGGCTACACCTTC. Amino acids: CASTGDRGPHANYGYTF.

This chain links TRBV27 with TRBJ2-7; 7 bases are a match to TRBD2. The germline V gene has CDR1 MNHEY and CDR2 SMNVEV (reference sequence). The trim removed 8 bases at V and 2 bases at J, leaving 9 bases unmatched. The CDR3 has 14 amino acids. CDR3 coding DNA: TGTGCCAGCGGAGGGAGGGGTTTCGCCTACGAGCAGTACTTC. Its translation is CASGGRGFAYEQYF.